A selection of T cell receptor beta chains follows, all from one sample in a study of beta chain features in type 1 diabetes. TCRdb keeps only in-frame clones here, not all; method: immunoSEQ multiplex PCR. The repertoire holds some 70,000 clones, with roughly 49% as singletons. Sequenced: central memory CD4+ T cells from blood. The receptors here all came from a man aged 25 to 40 with type 1 diabetes. The CDR3 runs from the conserved cysteine through the conserved F or W. A D gene is named only where the DNA matches it firmly. Where a row states a size, it is once, few, many or the class of an expanded clone; other rows omit it.

j_call,clone_size,v_call,d_call,cdr3_nt,cdr3_aa
TRBJ1-1,-,TRBV14,-,TGTGCCAGCAGGAATGGGGGGACTGAAGCTTTCTTT,CASRNGGTEAFF
TRBJ2-7,-,TRBV5-6,TRBD2,TGTGCCAGCAGCTTATTAGCGGGGGAATCCTACGAGCAGTACTTC,CASSLLAGESYEQYF
TRBJ2-7,-,TRBV29-1,TRBD1,TGCAGCGTTGGAAAGGACAGGGGGAAGAGCGAGCAGTACTTC,CSVGKDRGKSEQYF
TRBJ1-3,-,TRBV14,-,TGTGCCAGCAGCCCGGGACACTCTGGAAACACCATATATTTT,CASSPGHSGNTIYF
TRBJ2-5,-,TRBV28,TRBD1,TGTGCCAGCAGTTCCGGGACAGGGGGCGTCGAGACCCAGTACTTC,CASSSGTGGVETQYF
TRBJ2-1,few,TRBV11-1,TRBD2,TGTGCCAGCAGCTTCCTAGCGGGGGCTTACAATGAGCAGTTCTTC,CASSFLAGAYNEQFF
TRBJ2-5,-,TRBV10-3,-,TGTGCCATCAGTGTCGGTCAAGAGACCCAGTACTTC,CAISVGQETQYF
TRBJ1-5,-,TRBV15,-,TGTGCCACCAGCAGAGATCAGGGCAATCAGCCCCAGCATTTT,CATSRDQGNQPQHF
TRBJ1-6,-,TRBV9,-,TGTGCCAGCAGCCGGGCAGGGGAGAATTCACCCCTCCACTTT,CASSRAGENSPLHF
TRBJ2-7,-,TRBV29-1,TRBD2,TGCAGCGTGGCGAAACTAGCGGGAGTTCGTTACGAGCAGTACTTC,CSVAKLAGVRYEQYF
TRBJ2-7,-,TRBV5-1,TRBD2,TGCGCCAGCAGCTTGGCCCTAGCGGGACATAACGAGCAGTACTTC,CASSLALAGHNEQYF
TRBJ2-7,-,TRBV13,TRBD1,TGTGCCAGCAGCTTAGGCGGGACAGGGGGCATCGACGAGCAGTACTTC,CASSLGGTGGIDEQYF
TRBJ1-2,few,TRBV19,-,TGTGCCAGTAGTCCCCCTGTTGTGGGGGCCCACTATGGCTACACCTTC,CASSPPVVGAHYGYTF
TRBJ1-1,-,TRBV5-4,TRBD1,TGTGCCAGCAGCTTGGCCACAGGGGGCTGGACTGAAGCTTTCTTT,CASSLATGGWTEAFF
TRBJ2-7,-,TRBV30,-,TGTGCCTGGAGCCGGCAGGCCTACGAGCAGTACTTC,CAWSRQAYEQYF
TRBJ1-5,-,TRBV11-2,-,TGTGCCAGCAGCGAATACGGGGTGCAGCCCCAGCATTTT,CASSEYGVQPQHF
TRBJ1-2,-,TRBV7-9,TRBD1,TGTGCCAGCAGCCCCCCGGGGACAGGGCTCACCTTC,CASSPPGTGLTF
TRBJ2-1,-,TRBV7-9,-,TGTGCCAGCAGTCCCCTTAGCCGGGGGGCGGACAATGAGCAGTTCTTC,CASSPLSRGADNEQFF
TRBJ2-3,few,TRBV7-9,TRBD2,TGTGCCAGCAGCTTAGCGGGAGCTAGCGGGCCCGTCACAGATACGCAGTATTTT,CASSLAGASGPVTDTQYF
TRBJ1-5,-,TRBV15,-,TGTGCCACCAGCAGAGATGGTAGGCAGGGTCAAGAGCCCCAGCATTTT,CATSRDGRQGQEPQHF
TRBJ1-1,medium-sized,TRBV4-1,-,TGCGCCAGCAGCCAAGAGGGAGGTCGAGTCACTGAAGCTTTCTTT,CASSQEGGRVTEAFF
TRBJ2-5,once,TRBV28,TRBD2,TGTGCCAGCACAGGCGCTAGCGGGGACGGGCTAGGAGAGACCCAGTACTTC,CASTGASGDGLGETQYF
TRBJ1-1,-,TRBV5-1,TRBD1,TGCGCCAGCAGCTTGTCCCGGACAGGGGCCGATACTGAAGCTTTCTTT,CASSLSRTGADTEAFF
TRBJ2-5,-,TRBV6-5,-,TGTGCCAGCACCGGGGCAGGGGCTGGGGAGACCCAGTACTTC,CASTGAGAGETQYF
TRBJ2-5,few,TRBV10-3,TRBD2,TGTGCCATCAGTGAACTCGGGGGGGAGACCCAGTACTTC,CAISELGGETQYF
TRBJ2-3,-,TRBV6-6,-,TGTGCCAGCAGTTTAGCGGATACGCAGTATTTT,CASSLADTQYF
TRBJ1-1,-,TRBV29-1,-,TGCAGCGTCAACAGGGCCCAGAACACTGAAGCTTTCTTT,CSVNRAQNTEAFF
TRBJ2-7,-,TRBV27,-,TGTGCCAGCAGCTCACCCCCCGGCAGCGGAGTCTCCTACGAGCAGTACTTC,CASSSPPGSGVSYEQYF
TRBJ1-1,few,TRBV25-1,TRBD1,TGTGCCAGCAGTGCCCGGGACAGGCAAACCATTGAAGCTTTCTTT,CASSARDRQTIEAFF
TRBJ1-1,-,TRBV15,-,TGTGCCACCAGCGACCCCCGGGGGAACACTGAAGCTTTCTTT,CATSDPRGNTEAFF
TRBJ2-1,-,TRBV5-1,-,TGCGCCAGCAGCAAAGGAGGGAACAACTACAATGAGCAGTTCTTC,CASSKGGNNYNEQFF
TRBJ2-7,many,TRBV7-2,TRBD1,TGTGCCACCAGGACAGGGAGCACCTACGAGCAGTACTTC,CATRTGSTYEQYF
TRBJ1-2,-,TRBV4-1,-,TGCGCCAGCAGCCAAGCGGGCTCAGGGATTAGTTATGGCTACACCTTC,CASSQAGSGISYGYTF
TRBJ1-3,-,TRBV9,-,TGTGCCAGCAGCCTGGACATTTCTGGAAACACCATATATTTT,CASSLDISGNTIYF
TRBJ1-5,-,TRBV7-2,-,TGTGCCAGCAGCCCACAGGTTAGCAATCAGCCCCAGCATTTT,CASSPQVSNQPQHF
TRBJ2-3,-,TRBV5-1,TRBD2,TGCGCCAGCAGCTCTAGGACTAGCGGGGGGGCTACCGATACGCAGTATTTT,CASSSRTSGGATDTQYF
TRBJ2-3,few,TRBV7-9,-,TGTGCCAGCAGCTTAGCATCTAGTGGGGATACGCAGTATTTT,CASSLASSGDTQYF
TRBJ1-2,-,TRBV5-6,TRBD1,TGTGCCAGCAGCTTGGTGGGACAGGGCCTTAACTATGGCTACACCTTC,CASSLVGQGLNYGYTF
TRBJ1-2,few,TRBV7-2,-,TGTGCCAGCAGCTTTGGACTCCGGAGAAGGGATGGCTACACCTTC,CASSFGLRRRDGYTF